Listed here are 21 T cell receptor beta chains from one sample, sequenced in a study of T cells after yellow fever vaccination (dated by TCRdb to between 2017 and 2020). What the treatment or condition label conveys for this sample: live attenuated yellow fever vaccine strain. Library method: 5' RACE. The instrument given in TCRdb is Illumina HiSeq 2500. TCRdb trimmed public reads at Q25 via fastp, called clones via MiXCR and kept in-frame beta chains. Entries are consolidated by CDR3 protein sequence, retaining the most common genes and DNA. This sample holds under 250,000 distinct CDR3 sequences; 6% to 7.5% were observed only once. The leading ten clones occupy roughly 0.93% of the sample. The sequencing here drew on CD4+ T cells sorted from PBMCs, taken 15 days after the yellow fever booster vaccination. The receptors derive from a man younger than 45 who received the YFV17D yellow fever vaccine.

The chain has TRBV7-2 and TRBJ2-5, with D perhaps matching TRBD2 (6 bases). Germline values: CDR1 SGHTA, CDR2 FQGNSA. The CDR3 spans 14 residues. Between the trimmed V and J ends, which lost 0 bases and 3 bases, there was a span of 8 bases. CDR3 loop: CASSLAGTEETQYF. The CDR3 DNA reads as TGTGCCAGCAGCTTAGCGGGGACTGAAGAGACCCAGTACTTC.

In this sample, this clonotype turned up a few times. The chain carries TRBV11-2 and TRBJ2-7; 8 bases align to TRBD1. The germline V gene encodes CDR1 SGHAT and CDR2 FQNNGV. The CDR3 is 14 residues long. With 5 bases clipped from V and 4 bases from J, the junction kept 7 bases outside the gene matches. The CDR3 DNA reads as TGTGCCAGCAGCAGACCGGGACAGGTTTACGAGCAGTACTTC. It translates to CASSRPGQVYEQYF.

This clonotype was observed at least ten times. The chain uses TRBV18 and TRBJ2-7; 9 bases map to TRBD2. Germline values: CDR1 KGHSH, CDR2 LQKENI. The CDR3 has 13 residues. V lost 3 bases to trimming and J lost 10 bases; unmatched junction nucleotides: 7. The DNA for the CDR3 is TGTGCCAGCTCACCGTTAGCGGGAGAGGTTCAGTACTTC. Amino acid sequence: CASSPLAGEVQYF.

V and J are TRBV5-1 and TRBJ2-1; D gene ambiguous. Deletions cut 2 bases from V and 6 bases from J, with 15 bases between. CDR1 and CDR2 from the germline V gene are SGHRS and YFSETQ. The CDR3 contains 15 residues. The CDR3 DNA sequence: TGCGCCAGCAGCTTTTTTAGTGTTCTGAGCAATGAGCAGTTCTTC. Translating it yields CASSFFSVLSNEQFF.

This clonotype was detected many times. V usage is TRBV19 and J usage is TRBJ2-3; D is unresolved. This CDR3 spans 13 amino acids. V dropped 4 bases and J dropped 0 bases, with 5 bases sitting between them. Germline CDR1 and CDR2: LNHDA and SQIVND (reference sequence). The CDR3 spells CASSTTSTDTQYF. Written as DNA, the CDR3 is TGTGCCAGTAGTACTACTAGCACAGATACGCAGTATTTT.

This clonotype was counted between two and nine times. The rearrangement joins TRBV5-6 to TRBJ2-3; TRBD1 is a possible D gene (6 bases). Germline values: CDR1 SGHDT, CDR2 YYEEEE. V lost 1 base and J 2 bases, leaving 8 bases between the germline ends. The CDR3 runs to 14 residues. CDR3 in DNA: TGTGCCAGCAGCTTGAACAGGGTCACAGATACGCAGTATTTT. Its translation is CASSLNRVTDTQYF.

This chain uses TRBV18 with TRBJ2-3; D remains unclear. CDR1 and CDR2 (germline): KGHSH, LQKENI. The length of the CDR3 is 15 residues. Trimming removed 2 bases at V and 6 bases at J, with 15 bases between. In DNA, the CDR3 is TGTGCCAGCTCACCATCGGACGCCTCCACGGATACGCAGTATTTT. It yields the protein CASSPSDASTDTQYF.

This clonotype was seen only a few times. The chain combines TRBV10-1 with TRBJ2-1; weak D call: TRBD2 (5 bases). The CDR3 is 15 residues long. The germline CDR1 and CDR2 sequences are WNHNN and SYGVQD (reference sequence). V was clipped by 3 bases and J by 2 bases, with 11 bases between them. The CDR3 here is CASSDRSGAYNEQFF. The CDR3 DNA follows: TGCGCCAGCAGTGATAGGAGCGGTGCCTACAATGAGCAGTTCTTC.

The chain carries TRBV5-4 and TRBJ2-3; D call uncertain. The CDR3 length is 14 residues. The germline V and J ends were trimmed by 4 bases and 4 bases, with 13 bases remaining between them. The germline V gene encodes CDR1 SGHNT and CDR2 YYREEE (reference sequence). CDR3 loop: CASSETHLADTQYF. The CDR3 DNA reads TGTGCCAGCAGCGAGACACACTTGGCAGATACGCAGTATTTT.

This clonotype has ten or more counts. The chain recombines TRBV6-1 with TRBJ2-1; 12 nucleotides line up with TRBD2. With 7 bases clipped from V and 4 bases from J, the junction kept 14 bases outside the gene matches. Germline lookup yields CDR1 MNHNS and CDR2 SASEGT. The CDR3 loop spans 18 amino acids. In DNA form, the CDR3 reads TGTGCCAGCATATGGGTATCGACTAGCGGGAGTTTTTACAATGAGCAGTTCTTC. This gives the protein CASIWVSTSGSFYNEQFF.

The chain links TRBV5-1 to TRBJ1-5; the match to TRBD1 covers 9 bases. Per the germline V gene, CDR1 is SGHRS and CDR2 is YFSETQ. The CDR3 is 15 residues long. J lost 4 bases, V lost 4 bases, and 6 bases had no gene match. The CDR3 loop is CASSSNGQGNQPQHF. CDR3 DNA: TGCGCCAGCAGCAGCAACGGACAGGGGAATCAGCCCCAGCATTTT.

The table lists this clonotype with many counts. The genes are TRBV5-1 and TRBJ2-3, with TRBD2 identical over 10 bases. Germline V gene data show CDR1 as SGHRS and CDR2 as YFSETQ. The trim removed 4 bases at V and 2 bases at J, leaving 4 bases unmatched. CDR3 length equals 15 residues. The CDR3 is CASSRTSGPTDTQYF. As DNA, the CDR3 is TGCGCCAGCAGCAGGACTAGCGGCCCCACAGATACGCAGTATTTT.

The chain combines TRBV20-1 with TRBJ2-1; the D gene is possibly TRBD2 (5 bases). Germline V CDR1 and CDR2: DFQATT, SNEGSKA (reference sequence). The V end lost 0 bases, the J end lost 6 bases, and 15 bases lay between the germline ends. This CDR3 comprises 15 residues. For the CDR3, the DNA is TGCAGTGCTAGAGATGGGAGCCTCCGGTCCAATGAGCAGTTCTTC. This encodes CSARDGSLRSNEQFF.

Comments on this clonotype: With a much larger clone just one base away, this may be a read error. The chain combines TRBV6-1 with TRBJ1-2; D might be TRBD1 (5 bases). This CDR3 is 13 amino acids long. Germline-derived CDR1 and CDR2 are MNHNS and SASEGT. The germline V and J ends were trimmed by 6 bases and 3 bases, with 11 bases remaining between them. DNA of the CDR3: TGTGCCAGCAGCCCAGGGTCGGACTATGGCTACACCTTC. As protein: CASSPGSDYGYTF.

The chain links TRBV6-2 or TRBV6-3 to TRBJ2-7, with 10 bases that match TRBD2. The germline V gene encodes CDR1 MNHEY and CDR2 SVGEGT. Trimming removed 2 bases from V and 3 bases from J; junction bases left unmatched: 10. This CDR3 is built from 17 residues. The CDR3 coding sequence is TGTGCCAGCAGTTACCCCCTGTCTAGCGGGGGACTCTACGAGCAGTACTTC. It translates to CASSYPLSSGGLYEQYF.

Remarks on this clonotype: A single base separates this from a much larger clone, so it may be a read error. The chain employs TRBV20-1 and TRBJ2-1, with 10 bases fitting TRBD2. The germline V gene encodes CDR1 DFQATT and CDR2 SNEGSKA (reference sequence). The CDR3 consists of 16 residues. The CDR3: CSARAPSGSVYNEKFF. The CDR3 coding sequence is TGCAGTGCTAGGGCTCCTAGCGGGAGTGTTTACAATGAGAAGTTCTTC.

This clonotype showed up just a few times. This sequence joins TRBV5-4 and TRBJ2-3; 8 bases agree with TRBD2. The CDR3 contains 18 residues. Germline V gene data show CDR1 as SGHNT and CDR2 as YYREEE (reference sequence). Trimming took 0 bases from V and 0 from J; bases not matched to a gene: 9. CDR3 DNA: TGTGCCAGCAGCTTGGGGGTGGTCGGACTAGCCAGCACAGATACGCAGTATTTT. It specifies CASSLGVVGLASTDTQYF.

The V call is TRBV12-3 or TRBV12-4, the J call TRBJ1-3, with D hard to call. Trimming cost V 2 bases and J 2 bases, with 10 bases left between them. This CDR3 region has 15 residues. The CDR3 nucleotides read TGTGCCAGCAGTTTATGGGGAGAAGCTGGAAACACCATATATTTT. It yields the protein CASSLWGEAGNTIYF.

This clonotype has a count of ten or more. The chain joins TRBV7-2 to TRBJ1-2; perhaps TRBD1 as D (5 bases). The germline V gene has CDR1 SGHTA and CDR2 FQGNSA. V was shortened by 0 bases and J by 6 bases, with 8 bases between the two germline ends. The CDR3 totals 13 residues. CDR3 DNA: TGTGCCAGCAGCTTAGCTGCAGGGAATGGCTACACCTTC. As protein: CASSLAAGNGYTF.

This clonotype appeared many times. V gene TRBV6-5 combines with J gene TRBJ2-1; D is uncertain. CDR3 size: 12 residues. Trimming removed 5 bases at V and 3 bases at J, with 5 bases between. Germline CDR1 reads MNHEY; CDR2 reads SVGAGI. The CDR3 protein is CASSSVYNEQFF. DNA of the CDR3: TGTGCCAGCAGTAGTGTCTACAATGAGCAGTTCTTC.

This chain uses TRBV20-1 with TRBJ2-3; D may be TRBD1 (5 bases). CDR3 length: 13 residues. Trimming left V 5 bases short and J 1 base short, with 10 bases between. Looked up from germline, CDR1 is DFQATT and CDR2 is SNEGSKA (reference sequence). The CDR3 coding sequence is TGCAGTGCTTCGTTGGGGCGCACAGATACGCAGTATTTT. As protein: CSASLGRTDTQYF.